This T cell receptor beta chain is drawn from a study of cytomegalovirus exposure and HLA in healthy donors. Study-level points and caveats: No immune exposure information besides CMV serostatus was available. Most TCR sequences showed up rarely, but some public TCRs showed up in many donors. Cytomegalovirus-associated status was assigned to 164 TCR beta chains.

The PCR was carried out with 60 Vbeta primers and 13 Jbeta primers. The protocol was immunoSEQ multiplex PCR, while the TCRdb copy is restricted to in-frame clones and leaves out a portion. The sample has about 110,000 clones; under 85% are singletons. CDR1 SGHTA and CDR2 FQGNSA come from the germline V gene. Trimming left V 4 bases short and J 2 bases short, with 14 bases between. The CDR3 contains 15 residues. In regard to this clone: Its antigen is as yet unknown.

Healthy individuals who donated bone marrow served as the donors. The TCR was taken from a male donor in good health and CMV-seronegative. The gene calls are TRBV7-2 and TRBJ2-5, with D tentatively TRBD1 (6 bases). What was sequenced was PBMCs. CDR3 sequence reads: CASSWVNRAQETQYF. The CDR3 DNA is TGTGCCAGCAGCTGGGTTAACAGGGCACAAGAGACCCAGTACTTC. The full variable domain, its missing parts supplied by reference TRBV7-2 and TRBJ2-5, is GAGVSQSPSNKVTEKGKDVELRCDPISGHTALYWYRQSLGQGLEFLIYFQGNSAPDKSGLPSDRFSAERTGGSVSTLTIQRTQQEDSAVYLCASSWVNRAQETQYFGPGTRLLVL.